This T cell receptor beta chain emerged from a study of T cell clonality in common variable immunodeficiency. The study's findings and limits: The cause of increased CVID clonality remains unclear without subpopulation sequencing.

Some clones are missing from TCRdb's copy, which holds only in-frame ones; the method was immunoSEQ multiplex PCR. This sample comprises approximately 64,000 clones, none seen once only. Trimming removed 2 bases from V and 6 bases from J, with 8 bases in between. The CDR3 extends over 13 amino acids. From germline, CDR1 is PRHDT and CDR2 FYEKMQ (reference sequence). In its sample, this clone was seen many times. Its target is not known. The read falls 3 residues short of the CDR3 end, and the missing part is taken from the germline J gene. Sequencing input: peripheral blood mononuclear cells. This clonotype was sampled from a person aged 18 to 75 in good health. The V and J genes are TRBV13 and TRBJ2-1; D is possibly TRBD2 (5 bases). The CDR3 loop reads CASSLRAGNEQFF. The DNA read from the CDR3 is TGTGCCAGCAGCTTAAGGGCGGGCAATGAG.